A selection of T cell receptor beta chains follows, all from one sample in a study of PD-1 blockade in classical Hodgkin lymphoma. TCRdb's copy holds only in-frame clones and misses some; the assay was immunoSEQ multiplex PCR. The sample contains 50,000 to 65,000 clones, 85% to 90% of which appear only once. This specimen consisted of peripheral blood mononuclear cells (PBMCs), obtained before the second cycle of nivolumab. These receptor sequences come from a human donor with classical Hodgkin lymphoma. The CDR3 runs from the conserved cysteine through the conserved F or W. D genes are given only for firm matches. Expanded clones get a size class; other rows say once, few or many, or leave the size out.

v_call	j_call	d_call	clone_size	cdr3_nt	cdr3_aa
TRBV11-2	TRBJ1-4	.	.	TGTGCCAGCAGCCGGGGCTCGGGGGAAACCCTTAATGAAAAACTGTTTTTT	CASSRGSGETLNEKLFF
TRBV5-8	TRBJ2-7	TRBD1	.	TGTGCCAGCAGATTGGACAGGGGGGGGACTGCCTCCTACGAGCAGTACTTC	CASRLDRGGTASYEQYF
TRBV2	TRBJ1-5	TRBD1	once	TGTGCCAGCAGTGAAGCACAGGGGGCATATAGCAATCAGCCCCAGCATTTT	CASSEAQGAYSNQPQHF
TRBV5-1	TRBJ1-1	TRBD1	.	TGCGCCAGCAGGGACAGGTTCAGTGTAACTGAAGCTTTCTTT	CASRDRFSVTEAFF
TRBV5-1	TRBJ1-4	.	.	TGCGCCAGCAGCTTGGGGGCACAAACGAAAAGTGAAAAACTGTTTTTT	CASSLGAQTKSEKLFF
TRBV5-6	TRBJ2-3	.	.	TGTGCCAGCAGCTTCGGGACAATTGCCGATACGCAGTATTTT	CASSFGTIADTQYF
TRBV2	TRBJ2-2	.	.	TGTGCCAGCAACCTCCCTAACACCGGGGAGCTGTTTTTT	CASNLPNTGELFF
TRBV7-9	TRBJ1-1	.	.	TGTGCCAGCAGCTTCACAGCATTCGGCACTGAAGCTTTCTTT	CASSFTAFGTEAFF
TRBV30	TRBJ2-3	.	.	TGTGCCTGGAGTGGCGGGGGCACAGATACGCAGTATTTT	CAWSGGGTDTQYF
TRBV30	TRBJ2-1	.	once	TGTGCCTGGAATTCAGGGGAGTATGAGCAGTTCTTC	CAWNSGEYEQFF
TRBV28	TRBJ2-4	.	.	TGTGCCAGCATTGGGGGGTCGGGCAAAAACATTCAGTACTTC	CASIGGSGKNIQYF
TRBV7-9	TRBJ2-7	.	.	TGTGCCAGCGAGTGGCTCCGCTCCTACGAGCAGTACTTC	CASEWLRSYEQYF
TRBV9	TRBJ2-3	.	.	TGTGCCAGCAGGGGCGGCTTAAGCACAGATACGCAGTATTTT	CASRGGLSTDTQYF
TRBV5-1	TRBJ1-3	.	few	TGCGCCAGCAGCTTGTTAGGCGACACCATATATTTT	CASSLLGDTIYF
TRBV2	TRBJ1-6	.	.	TGTGCCAGCAGGCGGCAGTATAATTCACCCCTCCACTTT	CASRRQYNSPLHF
TRBV2	TRBJ1-1	TRBD1	.	TGTGCCACCCCTATGCGCTGGACAGGGGCTTACTTCGCCACTGAAGCTTTCTTT	CATPMRWTGAYFATEAFF
TRBV19	TRBJ2-2	TRBD1	.	TGTGCCAGTAGTCCCAGTCAGGGGGCTATCGGGGAGCTGTTTTTT	CASSPSQGAIGELFF
TRBV6-5	TRBJ1-6	TRBD1	.	TGTGCCAGCAGTAAGACCGGGACAGATAATTCACCCCTCCACTTT	CASSKTGTDNSPLHF
TRBV5-1	TRBJ2-2	.	.	TGCGCCAGCAGCCGGGACGGGAACACCGGGGAGCTGTTTTTT	CASSRDGNTGELFF
TRBV19	TRBJ2-7	TRBD1	once	TGTGCCAGTAGTTTTCTGACAGGGGGCGCCTACGAGCAGTACTTC	CASSFLTGGAYEQYF
TRBV27	TRBJ1-3	.	.	TGTGCCAGCAGTTTATTAGGGGGCTCTGGAAACACCATATATTTT	CASSLLGGSGNTIYF
TRBV18	TRBJ1-5	.	.	TGTGCCAGCTCACCAGACAGATATAGCAATCAGCCCCAGCATTTT	CASSPDRYSNQPQHF
TRBV28	TRBJ1-4	.	.	TGTGCCAGCTGGCGAGCAACTAATGAAAAACTGTTTTTT	CASWRATNEKLFF
TRBV19	TRBJ2-5	TRBD2	.	TGTGCCAGTAGTATAGTCGGGACTAGCCTTGAGACCCAGTACTTC	CASSIVGTSLETQYF
TRBV4-1	TRBJ2-3	.	.	TGCGCCAGCAGCCAAGTTGGGATAGATACGCAGTATTTT	CASSQVGIDTQYF
TRBV10-2	TRBJ1-1	.	.	TGCGCCAGCAGTGAGTTGGACATTATGAACACTGAAGCTTTCTTT	CASSELDIMNTEAFF
TRBV21-1	TRBJ2-5	.	.	TGTGCCAGCAGCAAGGCCTTGAAGGGCCTAGAGACCCAGTACTTC	CASSKALKGLETQYF
TRBV7-9	TRBJ2-5	.	.	TGTGCCAGCACCCGTGACTACCAGATGGCCCAGTACTTC	CASTRDYQMAQYF
TRBV19	TRBJ1-5	TRBD1	.	TGTGCCAGTAGATTCGGACAGGGTGAACTTCAGCCCCAGCATTTT	CASRFGQGELQPQHF
TRBV9	TRBJ2-7	TRBD2	.	TGTGCCAGCAGCGCCACGAGCGTCGCGGGGGGGCCCTACGAGCAGTACTTC	CASSATSVAGGPYEQYF
TRBV5-1	TRBJ2-3	.	.	TGCGCCAGCAGCTTGCCCGTATCTAGCACAGATACGCAGTATTTT	CASSLPVSSTDTQYF
TRBV7-2	TRBJ1-5	.	.	TGTGCCAGCAGCTTAGTAACAGGGAACAATCAGCCCCAGCATTTT	CASSLVTGNNQPQHF
TRBV6-4	TRBJ2-1	.	.	TGTGCCACCTCGAGGGCAAGGAATGAGCAGTTCTTC	CATSRARNEQFF
TRBV6-5	TRBJ1-2	TRBD1	.	TGTGCCAGCAGCCGGACAGGGGCTAACTATGGCTACACCTTC	CASSRTGANYGYTF
TRBV7-9	TRBJ1-1	TRBD1	few	TGTGCCAGCAGCTCCCGGACAGGGAACACTGAAGCTTTCTTT	CASSSRTGNTEAFF
TRBV2	TRBJ2-5	.	once	TGTGCCAGCAGTGTATTCGGGGGGCTGGAGACCCAGTACTTC	CASSVFGGLETQYF
TRBV5-1	TRBJ1-1	.	.	TGCGCCAGCAGCTTATTCGGGCAGGTGAACACTGAAGCTTTCTTT	CASSLFGQVNTEAFF
TRBV19	TRBJ1-1	.	.	TGTGCCAGTGGGTGGCAGAACACTGAAGCTTTCTTT	CASGWQNTEAFF
TRBV5-1	TRBJ1-6	.	few	TGCGCCAGCAGCCCAGGAAGTCGGGCCTCGGCCCTCCACTTT	CASSPGSRASALHF
TRBV5-1	TRBJ1-6	TRBD1	once	TGCGCCAGCAGCTTGGATCCGGCAGGGGGTCGGTCACCCCTCCACTTT	CASSLDPAGGRSPLHF
TRBV5-1	TRBJ1-4	.	.	TGCGCCAGCAGCTTCAGGGGAGGGGAAAAACTGTTTTTT	CASSFRGGEKLFF
TRBV27	TRBJ2-5	.	.	TGTGCCAGCAGTTCCGCGGAGACCCAGTACTTC	CASSSAETQYF
TRBV6-5	TRBJ1-2	.	.	TGTGCCAGCAGTAAGGGGGGTTATGGCTACACCTTC	CASSKGGYGYTF
TRBV5-1	TRBJ2-5	.	.	TGCGCCAGCAGCCCGACTAGTCTCTCCCAGGAGACCCAGTACTTC	CASSPTSLSQETQYF
TRBV10-2	TRBJ2-7	.	.	TGCGCCAGCAGCCCGGGTACCCACGAGCAGTACTTC	CASSPGTHEQYF
TRBV7-3	TRBJ2-6	.	.	TGTGCCAGCACCCCGGGCTCTGGGGCCAACGTCCTGACTTTC	CASTPGSGANVLTF
TRBV5-6	TRBJ1-2	.	.	TGTGCCAGCAGCACCGGACGGGGCTATGGCTACACCTTC	CASSTGRGYGYTF
TRBV6-4	TRBJ2-1	TRBD1	.	TGTGCCAGCAGTGACTCGGACAGGGGGCAGAATCCTAATGAGCAGTTCTTC	CASSDSDRGQNPNEQFF
TRBV5-1	TRBJ2-3	.	few	TGCGCCAGCACGGGGGCCACCTCCACAGATACGCAGTATTTT	CASTGATSTDTQYF
TRBV19	TRBJ2-7	.	.	TGTGCCAGTAGTATAACGGGAACGGCCTACGAGCAGTACTTC	CASSITGTAYEQYF
TRBV5-1	TRBJ2-7	.	.	TGCGCCAGCAGCTTGGTAGGGACTGGCTCCTACGAGCAGTACTTC	CASSLVGTGSYEQYF
TRBV28	TRBJ1-5	.	.	TGTGCCAGCAGAACAGGGTCTTTGGATCAGCCCCAGCATTTT	CASRTGSLDQPQHF
TRBV21-1	TRBJ2-7	.	.	TGTGCCAGCAGCAAACCGGGACAAACCTACGAGCAGTACTTC	CASSKPGQTYEQYF